This T cell receptor beta chain was recovered during a study of T cell responses to AZD1222 COVID-19 vaccine. Study results and caveats: Spike regions recognized by vaccine-associated CD4 TCRs spanned the protein, led by 160-218 and 743-854. Unmutated variant regions are reportedly the target of nearly half of TCRs that are spike-specific. Rises in breadth and depth of Spike-specific TCRs came after two AZD1222 doses.

As to this clone: Its antigen is unknown.

The germline V gene has CDR1 LNHDA and CDR2 SQIVND (reference sequence). The trim removed 9 bases at V and 0 bases at J, leaving 5 bases unmatched. The CDR3 consists of 14 residues. Some clones are missing from TCRdb's copy, which holds only in-frame ones; the method was immunoSEQ multiplex PCR. The table has around 150,000 clones, around 92% seen once. This TCR was recovered from an adult in good health. The chain uses TRBV19 and TRBJ2-7, with 10 bases matching TRBD2. Sequenced here: peripheral blood, sampled on day 0 of MenACWY control vaccination. In nucleotides, the CDR3 is TGTGCCAGCTCCAGCGGGAGGGCCTCCTACGAGCAGTACTTC. This encodes CASSSGRASYEQYF.